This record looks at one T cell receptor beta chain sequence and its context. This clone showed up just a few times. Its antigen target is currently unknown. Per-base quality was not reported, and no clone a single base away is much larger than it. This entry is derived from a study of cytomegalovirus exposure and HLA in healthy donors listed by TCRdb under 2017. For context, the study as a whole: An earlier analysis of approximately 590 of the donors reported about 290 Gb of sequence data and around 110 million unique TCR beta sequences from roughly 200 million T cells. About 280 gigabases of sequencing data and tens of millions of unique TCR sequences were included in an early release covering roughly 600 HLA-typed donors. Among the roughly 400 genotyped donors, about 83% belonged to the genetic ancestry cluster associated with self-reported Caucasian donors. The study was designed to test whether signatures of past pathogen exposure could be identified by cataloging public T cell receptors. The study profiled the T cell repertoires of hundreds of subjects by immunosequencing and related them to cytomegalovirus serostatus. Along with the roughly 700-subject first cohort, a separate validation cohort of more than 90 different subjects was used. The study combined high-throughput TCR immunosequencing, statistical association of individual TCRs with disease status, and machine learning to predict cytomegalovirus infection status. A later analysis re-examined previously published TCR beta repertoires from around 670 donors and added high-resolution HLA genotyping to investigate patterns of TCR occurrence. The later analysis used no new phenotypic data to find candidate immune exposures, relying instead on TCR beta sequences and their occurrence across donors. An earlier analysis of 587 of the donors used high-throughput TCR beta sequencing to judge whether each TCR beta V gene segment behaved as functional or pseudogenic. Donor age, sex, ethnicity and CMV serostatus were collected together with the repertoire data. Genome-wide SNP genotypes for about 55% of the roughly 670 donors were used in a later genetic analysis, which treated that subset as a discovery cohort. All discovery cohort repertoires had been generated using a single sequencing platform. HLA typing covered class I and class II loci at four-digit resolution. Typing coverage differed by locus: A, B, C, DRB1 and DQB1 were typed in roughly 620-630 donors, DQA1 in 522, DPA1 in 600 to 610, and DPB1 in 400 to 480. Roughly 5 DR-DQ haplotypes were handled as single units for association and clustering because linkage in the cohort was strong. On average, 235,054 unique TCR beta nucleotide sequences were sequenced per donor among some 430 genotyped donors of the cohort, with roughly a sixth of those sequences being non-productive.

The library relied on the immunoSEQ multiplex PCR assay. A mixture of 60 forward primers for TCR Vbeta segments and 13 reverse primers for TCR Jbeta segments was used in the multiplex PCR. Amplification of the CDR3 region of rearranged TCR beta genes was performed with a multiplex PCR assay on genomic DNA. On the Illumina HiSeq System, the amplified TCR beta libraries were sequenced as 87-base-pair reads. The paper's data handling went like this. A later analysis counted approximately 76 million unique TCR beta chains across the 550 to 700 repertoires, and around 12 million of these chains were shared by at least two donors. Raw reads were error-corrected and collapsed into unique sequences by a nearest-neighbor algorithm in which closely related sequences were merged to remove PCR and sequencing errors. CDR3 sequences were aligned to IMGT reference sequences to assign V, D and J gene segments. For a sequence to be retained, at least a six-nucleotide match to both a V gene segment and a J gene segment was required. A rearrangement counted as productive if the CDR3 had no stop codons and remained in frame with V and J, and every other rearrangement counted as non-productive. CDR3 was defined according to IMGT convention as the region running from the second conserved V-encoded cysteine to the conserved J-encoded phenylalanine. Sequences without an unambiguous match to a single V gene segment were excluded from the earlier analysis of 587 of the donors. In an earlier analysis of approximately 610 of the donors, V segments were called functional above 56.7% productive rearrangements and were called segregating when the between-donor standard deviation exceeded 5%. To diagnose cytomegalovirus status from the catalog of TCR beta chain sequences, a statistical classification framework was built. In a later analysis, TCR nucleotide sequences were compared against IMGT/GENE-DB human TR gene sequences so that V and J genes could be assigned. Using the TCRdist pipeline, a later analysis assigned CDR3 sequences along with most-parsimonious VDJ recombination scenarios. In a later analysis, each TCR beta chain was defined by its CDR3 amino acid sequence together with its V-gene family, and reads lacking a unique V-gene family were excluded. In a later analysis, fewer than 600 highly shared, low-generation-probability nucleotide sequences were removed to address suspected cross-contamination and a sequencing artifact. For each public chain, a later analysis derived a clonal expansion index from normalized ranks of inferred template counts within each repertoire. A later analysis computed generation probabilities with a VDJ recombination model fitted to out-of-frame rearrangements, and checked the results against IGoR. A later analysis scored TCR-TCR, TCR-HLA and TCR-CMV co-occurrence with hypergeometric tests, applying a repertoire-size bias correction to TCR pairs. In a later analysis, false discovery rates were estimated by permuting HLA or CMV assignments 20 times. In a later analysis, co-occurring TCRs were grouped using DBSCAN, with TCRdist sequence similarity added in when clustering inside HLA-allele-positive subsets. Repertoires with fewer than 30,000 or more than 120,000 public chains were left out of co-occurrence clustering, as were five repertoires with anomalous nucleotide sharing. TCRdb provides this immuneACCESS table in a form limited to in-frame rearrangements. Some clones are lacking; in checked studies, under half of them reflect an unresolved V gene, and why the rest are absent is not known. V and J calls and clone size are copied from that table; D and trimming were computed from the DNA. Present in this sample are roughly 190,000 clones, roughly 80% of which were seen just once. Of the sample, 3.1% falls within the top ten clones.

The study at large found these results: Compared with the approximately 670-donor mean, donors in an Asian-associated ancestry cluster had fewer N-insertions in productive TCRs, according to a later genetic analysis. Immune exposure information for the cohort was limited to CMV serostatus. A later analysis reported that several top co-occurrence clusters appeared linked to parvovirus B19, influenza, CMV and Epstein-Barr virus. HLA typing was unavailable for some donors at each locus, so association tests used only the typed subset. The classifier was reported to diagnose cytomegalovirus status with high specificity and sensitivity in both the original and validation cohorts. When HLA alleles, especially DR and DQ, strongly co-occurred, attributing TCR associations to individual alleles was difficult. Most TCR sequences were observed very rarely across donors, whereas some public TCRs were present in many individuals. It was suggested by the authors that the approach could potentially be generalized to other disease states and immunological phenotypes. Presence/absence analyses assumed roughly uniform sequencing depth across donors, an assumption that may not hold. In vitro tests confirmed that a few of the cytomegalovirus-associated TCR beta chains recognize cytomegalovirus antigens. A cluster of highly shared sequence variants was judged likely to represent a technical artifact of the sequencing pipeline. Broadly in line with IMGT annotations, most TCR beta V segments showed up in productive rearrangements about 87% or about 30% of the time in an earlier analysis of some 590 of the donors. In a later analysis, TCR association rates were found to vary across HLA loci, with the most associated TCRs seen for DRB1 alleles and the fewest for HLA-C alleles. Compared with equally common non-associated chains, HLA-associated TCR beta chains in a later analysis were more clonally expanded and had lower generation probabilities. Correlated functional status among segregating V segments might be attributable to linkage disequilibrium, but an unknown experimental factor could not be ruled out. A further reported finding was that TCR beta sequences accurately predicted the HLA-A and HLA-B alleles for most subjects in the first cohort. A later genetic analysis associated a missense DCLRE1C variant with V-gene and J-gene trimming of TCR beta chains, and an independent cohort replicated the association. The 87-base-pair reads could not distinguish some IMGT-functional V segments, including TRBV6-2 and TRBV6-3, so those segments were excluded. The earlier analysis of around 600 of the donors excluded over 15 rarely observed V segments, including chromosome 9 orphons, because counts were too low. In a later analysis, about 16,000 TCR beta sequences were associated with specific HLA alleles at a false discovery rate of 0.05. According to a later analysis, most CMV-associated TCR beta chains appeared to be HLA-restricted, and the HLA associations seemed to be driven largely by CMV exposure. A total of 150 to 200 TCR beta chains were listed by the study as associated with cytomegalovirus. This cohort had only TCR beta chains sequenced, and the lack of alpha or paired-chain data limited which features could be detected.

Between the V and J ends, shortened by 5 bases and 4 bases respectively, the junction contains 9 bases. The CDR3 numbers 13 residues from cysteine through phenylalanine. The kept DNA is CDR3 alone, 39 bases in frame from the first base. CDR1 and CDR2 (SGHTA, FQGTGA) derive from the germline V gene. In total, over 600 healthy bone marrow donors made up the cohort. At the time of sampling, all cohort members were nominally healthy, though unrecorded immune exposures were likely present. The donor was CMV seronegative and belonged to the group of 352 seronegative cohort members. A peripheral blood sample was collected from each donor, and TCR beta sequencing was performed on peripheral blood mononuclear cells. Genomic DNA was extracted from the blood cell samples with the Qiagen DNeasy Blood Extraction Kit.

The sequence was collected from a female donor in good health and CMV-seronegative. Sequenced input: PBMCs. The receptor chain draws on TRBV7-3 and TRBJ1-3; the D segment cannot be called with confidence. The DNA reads TGTGCCAGCAGCCCGCAACGGGGAAACACCATATATTTT. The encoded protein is CASSPQRGNTIYF.